This is a list of T cell receptor beta chains from one sample in a study of radiation and T cells in renal cell carcinoma. The repertoire was sequenced with immunoSEQ multiplex PCR; TCRdb's copy has only in-frame clones and lacks some. The sample includes roughly 14,000 clones, roughly 64% seen only once; the top ten take roughly 29%. The source material was tumor tissue, sampled from a patient whose treatment included radiotherapy and nephrectomy. The origin of the receptors is a woman aged 70-85 years with renal cell carcinoma. CDR3s include the opening cysteine and the closing phenylalanine or tryptophan. The D gene is left open where the match is weak. Some rows mark clone size as missing; the rest say once, few, many or name a class of expanded clone.

NA | TRBJ2-2 | TRBV7-7 | NA | CASSQGRLVGGGELFF | TGTGCCAGCAGCCAGGGGAGATTAGTCGGTGGCGGGGAGCTGTTTTTT
TRBD2 | TRBJ2-5 | TRBV7-6 | medium-sized | CASELTISGANQETQYF | TGTGCCAGCGAGCTTACAATTAGCGGGGCCAACCAAGAGACCCAGTACTTC
NA | TRBJ2-2 | TRBV29-1 | few | CSVALGGTEFTGELFF | TGCAGCGTTGCCCTTGGCGGAACAGAGTTCACCGGGGAGCTGTTTTTT
TRBD2 | TRBJ2-1 | TRBV27 | NA | CASSPPPGTSGYNEQFF | TGTGCCAGCAGTCCCCCCCCCGGGACTAGCGGTTACAATGAGCAGTTCTTC
TRBD2 | TRBJ2-3 | TRBV5-1 | NA | CASSPGTSGGAGDTQYF | TGCGCCAGCAGCCCCGGGACTAGCGGGGGGGCGGGAGATACGCAGTATTTT
NA | TRBJ1-2 | TRBV5-1 | NA | CASSPTGSIEYGYTF | TGCGCCAGCAGCCCGACCGGGTCCATTGAATATGGCTACACCTTC
TRBD2 | TRBJ2-1 | TRBV5-1 | NA | CASSSTTGTTDNEQFF | TGCGCCAGCAGCTCTACCACCGGGACTACGGATAATGAGCAGTTCTTC
TRBD1 | TRBJ2-7 | TRBV7-1 | NA | CASSPSRDRGREQYF | TGTGCCAGCAGCCCATCCCGGGACAGGGGGAGGGAGCAGTACTTC
NA | TRBJ1-2 | TRBV5-4 | NA | CASSLEQTSGGYTF | TGTGCCAGCAGCTTGGAACAAACGTCGGGTGGCTACACCTTC
NA | TRBJ1-2 | TRBV2 | NA | CASSEGSSYGYTF | TGTGCCAGCAGTGAGGGCAGCTCATATGGCTACACCTTC
NA | TRBJ1-1 | TRBV2 | NA | CASVLNTEAFF | TGTGCCAGCGTCTTGAACACTGAAGCTTTCTTT
NA | TRBJ2-3 | TRBV19 | NA | CASSIQTETDTQYF | TGTGCCAGTAGTATACAGACTGAGACAGATACGCAGTATTTT
TRBD1 | TRBJ2-7 | TRBV25-1 | once | CASIFKLRDRVAYEQYF | TGTGCCAGCATTTTTAAACTCCGGGACAGGGTCGCCTACGAGCAGTACTTC
NA | TRBJ2-5 | TRBV9 | NA | CASSVRDRQETQYF | TGTGCCAGCAGCGTAAGGGACCGGCAAGAGACCCAGTACTTC
TRBD2 | TRBJ2-5 | TRBV29-1 | NA | CSAAGGAGETQYF | TGCAGCGCGGCCGGGGGGGCCGGGGAGACCCAGTACTTC
NA | TRBJ1-2 | TRBV11-2 | NA | CASSSSTGFSGYTF | TGTGCCAGCAGCTCCTCTACAGGGTTCTCTGGCTACACCTTC
TRBD1 | TRBJ2-7 | TRBV5-1 | few | CASSLLDRDEQYF | TGCGCCAGCAGCTTATTAGACAGGGACGAGCAGTACTTC
TRBD1 | TRBJ2-7 | TRBV6-5 | NA | CASTTGVGDEQYF | TGTGCCAGCACCACAGGGGTGGGGGACGAGCAGTACTTC
NA | TRBJ2-2 | TRBV5-6 | NA | CASRAGGRTGELFF | TGTGCCAGCAGGGCCGGGGGCAGGACCGGGGAGCTGTTTTTT
TRBD1 | TRBJ2-7 | TRBV7-9 | NA | CASSLGAGTGEEEQYF | TGTGCCAGCAGCTTAGGTGCCGGGACAGGGGAGGAAGAGCAGTACTTC
NA | TRBJ2-5 | TRBV7-8 | NA | CASSLAPDRETQYF | TGTGCCAGCAGCTTGGCACCCGATAGGGAGACCCAGTACTTC
NA | TRBJ1-1 | TRBV30 | few | CAWSVRENTEAFF | TGTGCCTGGAGTGTACGCGAGAACACTGAAGCTTTCTTT
TRBD1 | TRBJ1-3 | TRBV30 | NA | CAWSYRDRVSGNTIYF | TGTGCCTGGAGCTACCGGGACAGGGTCTCTGGAAACACCATATATTTT
TRBD1 | TRBJ1-1 | TRBV28 | NA | CASSRRDSGDTEAFF | TGTGCCAGCAGTCGCCGGGACAGCGGGGACACTGAAGCTTTCTTT
TRBD1 | TRBJ1-6 | TRBV5-4 | NA | CASSGGQGAYNSPLHF | TGTGCCAGCAGCGGGGGACAGGGGGCCTATAATTCACCCCTCCACTTT
NA | TRBJ2-3 | TRBV7-2 | NA | CASSFYTDTQYF | TGTGCCAGCAGCTTCTACACAGATACGCAGTATTTT
TRBD2 | TRBJ2-7 | TRBV7-8 | few | CASSLGDSGRAVRHEQYF | TGTGCCAGCAGCTTAGGGGATAGCGGGAGGGCCGTTCGCCACGAGCAGTACTTC
TRBD2 | TRBJ2-3 | TRBV5-8 | NA | CASSPSGGRSTDTQYF | TGTGCCAGCAGCCCTAGCGGGGGCCGGAGCACAGATACGCAGTATTTT
TRBD2 | TRBJ2-3 | TRBV7-9 | NA | CASSILREGDTQYF | TGTGCCAGCAGCATCTTGCGGGAGGGGGATACGCAGTATTTT
NA | TRBJ1-4 | TRBV27 | few | CASSFQGQEKLFF | TGTGCCAGCAGTTTCCAGGGCCAAGAAAAACTGTTTTTT
NA | TRBJ2-3 | TRBV7-9 | NA | CAIARGTSTDTQYF | TGTGCCATCGCACGCGGAACTAGCACAGATACGCAGTATTTT
TRBD1 | TRBJ1-4 | TRBV15 | NA | CASSQGQGATNEKLFF | TGTGCCTCATCTCAGGGGCAGGGGGCAACTAATGAAAAACTGTTTTTT
TRBD1 | TRBJ1-2 | TRBV4-3 | few | CASSRGTGGDYGYTF | TGCGCCAGCAGCCGCGGGACAGGGGGCGACTATGGCTACACCTTC
NA | TRBJ1-4 | TRBV7-2 | large | CASSLELNEKLFF | TGTGCCAGCAGCCTAGAGCTTAATGAAAAACTGTTTTTT